This TCR beta chain was sequenced during a study of T cell repertoires in cytomegalovirus infection. The wider study: Both CMV infection and a matching HLA type were indicated by public TCR beta signatures.

About this clonotype: A much more abundant neighbour one base away suggests this may be a read error.

TCRdb re-derived calls from the reads in MiXCR, one entry per CDR3 protein. The sample shows fewer than 700,000 distinct CDR3 sequences, roughly a quarter of them seen only once. CDR3 length: 11 amino acids. The receptor comes from a human donor in good health (CMV status not recorded). Some clones in this sample may be carry-over from other donors' samples. The rearrangement uses TRBV12-3 or TRBV12-4 and TRBJ2-1; D gene ambiguous. Input material: CD8+ T cells from PBMCs. This CDR3 is CTSSEDNEQFF. Written as DNA, the CDR3 is TGTACCAGCAGTGAGGACAATGAGCAGTTCTTC.